This T cell receptor beta chain was observed in a study of regulatory T cells in long-lasting Graves disease. The germline gives CDR1 MNHNS, CDR2 SASEGT. The CDR3 sequence is 15 residues long. V lost 3 bases and J lost 4; bases outside the gene matches: 7. iRepertoire HTBI primers and Arm-PCR of CDR3 regions built TCR beta libraries. Source study methods: The study identified more than 50 TRBV and around 15 TRBJ segments across samples. TCRdb processed the multiplex PCR reads anew with MiXCR; each CDR3 protein has one entry. Clone size and V and J calls follow TCRdb, not the original study. Of roughly 350,000 distinct CDR3 sequences listed, 15% to 20% are singletons. This clonotype was observed many times. The time point here: newly diagnosed GD, antithyroid drugs for less than 3 months. The TCR library was prepared using RNA isolated from PBMCs. These same data were also listed under a study on T cells in Graves' hyperthyroidism and ophthalmopathy.

The rearrangement uses TRBV6-1 and TRBJ1-2, with TRBD1 matching 8 bases. This clonotype originated in a woman between 18 and 30 years old with Graves disease. Sequenced here: peripheral blood mononuclear cells (PBMCs), sampled at new diagnosis, from a patient treated with antithyroid drugs. The CDR3 is CASSEATGVAYGYTF. The CDR3 bases are TGTGCCAGCAGTGAGGCGACAGGGGTGGCCTATGGCTACACCTTC.